A selection of T cell receptor beta chains follows, all from one sample in a study of cytomegalovirus exposure and HLA in healthy donors. Some clones are missing from TCRdb's copy, which holds only in-frame ones; the method was immunoSEQ multiplex PCR. The data hold 100,000 to 150,000 clones, with 95% to 97% observed a single time. Sequencing was carried out using PBMCs. The receptors stem from a man between 18 and 35 years old in good health and CMV-seronegative. Both conserved end residues are trimmed from each CDR3. Each record gives: J gene, V gene, D gene, CDR3 protein. The D gene is left open where the match is weak.

TRBJ2-3	TRBV10-3	NA	AINGQSTDTQY
TRBJ1-2	TRBV6-5	NA	ASSSGVRYGYT
TRBJ2-5	TRBV11-2	TRBD2	ASSLHPGLAGGDTETQY
TRBJ2-1	TRBV5-1	TRBD2	ASSLGRSGRANEQF
TRBJ2-7	TRBV7-9	TRBD2	ASSRTSAREQY
TRBJ2-3	TRBV9	TRBD2	ASSAPTAGAEDTQY
TRBJ1-4	TRBV19	NA	ASSVSPEFGEKLF
TRBJ1-2	TRBV5-8	NA	ASSLMRESRGYT
TRBJ1-2	TRBV19	NA	ASSIGAGPNYGYT
TRBJ1-4	TRBV11-1	NA	ASSLQGATNEKLF
TRBJ1-2	TRBV30	NA	AWSLGSNYGYT
TRBJ2-7	TRBV28	NA	ASSIIPGLPYEQY
TRBJ2-3	TRBV5-4	TRBD2	ASSPEGSGWGDTQY
TRBJ1-3	TRBV29-1	NA	SSHSGNTIY
TRBJ1-2	TRBV6-5	TRBD1	ASSSPGGDGYT
TRBJ1-2	TRBV18	TRBD1	ASSSPNRDGTGVPYGYT
TRBJ1-1	TRBV28	NA	ASRKDRLNTEAF
TRBJ1-2	TRBV10-3	TRBD1	AISGGIGTEYNYGYT
TRBJ2-5	TRBV11-2	NA	ASSSSGSGETQY
TRBJ2-3	TRBV12-5	NA	ASGLGTAGADTQY
TRBJ2-2	TRBV9	NA	ASSVGLHTGELF
TRBJ2-2	TRBV5-1	NA	ASSPHPPNTGELF
TRBJ2-5	TRBV30	TRBD2	AWSLLAGVHETQY
TRBJ2-3	TRBV29-1	NA	SGQERGGGTDTQY
TRBJ2-7	TRBV10-3	TRBD1	AIREPRDRVYEQY
TRBJ2-5	TRBV6-4	NA	ASSAGPQETQY
TRBJ2-7	TRBV28	NA	ASSLASYEQY
TRBJ2-1	TRBV11-1	NA	ASSVQYYNEQF
TRBJ2-1	TRBV4-2	TRBD2	ASSQDTSGYEQF